This T cell receptor beta chain originates from a study of monozygotic twins with cystic fibrosis. As for the study in general: Around 3 micrograms of fragmented DNA underwent roughly 15 PCR cycles for library preparation. Findings of the study overall: Low clonality (median around 0.0094) suggested a mostly naive repertoire. V usage most resembled the co-twin in 13 of 16 pairs. Nucleotide-identical clonotype sharing was significantly higher within monozygotic CF twin pairs than between unrelated CF individuals.

Only in-frame clones appear in the TCRdb table, and some are missing; sequencing was by immunoSEQ multiplex PCR. Here the sample spans roughly 19,000 clones, 95% to 98% being singletons. This CDR3 contains 15 residues. CDR1 and CDR2 from the germline V gene are SGHDT and YYEEEE. Trimming took 4 bases from V and 2 from J, leaving 16 bases between them. Notes on this clone: Its antigen is not identified.

This TCR came from a woman in her 30s with cystic fibrosis. Sequenced material: blood. This chain connects TRBV5-6 to TRBJ2-7; D gene uncertain. CDR3 in DNA: TGTGCCAGCAGCCGATTCTGGGAAGGCGCCTACGAGCAGTACTTC. Protein sequence: CASSRFWEGAYEQYF.